These 30 T cell receptor beta chains were all obtained from the same sample, sequenced in a study of CD8+CD57+ T cells in acquired aplastic anemia (dated by TCRdb to the late 2010s). Instrument on record: Illumina HiSeq 2000. TCR beta VDJ combination and CDR3 sequence profiling used genomic DNA as the template. The public sequencing data were trimmed at Q25 with fastp and processed into clonotypes with MiXCR by TCRdb, which kept only in-frame beta chains. Each record represents a unique CDR3 protein, reported with the most common genes and DNA among its rows. Within this sample are around 200,000 distinct CDR3 sequences, with 40% to 55% of them counted one time only. The ten most abundant clones make up 8% to 10% of the sample. Expansion of CD8+CD57+ cells had been shown by flow cytometry in the patients chosen for sequencing. Source material: sorted CD4+, CD8+, or CD8+CD57+ T cells (not recorded which) from PBMCs. The receptors stem from a human donor with aplastic anemia.

This clonotype was seen at least ten times. The J gene is TRBJ2-5, the V gene TRBV6-5, with D uncertain. From germline, CDR1 is MNHEY and CDR2 SVGAGI. The CDR3 runs 14 residues. V lost 0 bases and J 8 bases, leaving 13 bases between the germline ends. Here the CDR3 DNA reads TGTGCCAGCAGTTACTCTCAGTCATTGGATACCCAGTACTTC. Amino acid sequence: CASSYSQSLDTQYF.

V gene TRBV2 combines with J gene TRBJ2-1; D tentatively reads TRBD1 or TRBD2 (5 bases each). V was clipped by 4 bases and J by 2 bases, with 15 bases between them. CDR1 is SNHLY and CDR2 is FYNNEI in the germline V gene. CDR3 length: 16 residues. The CDR3 sequence is CASSVKGRRAYNEQFF. CDR3 DNA: TGTGCCAGCAGTGTGAAGGGACGTAGGGCCTACAATGAGCAGTTCTTC.

A few counts support this clonotype. V usage is TRBV2 and J usage is TRBJ1-5; a possible D gene is TRBD1 (5 bases). The CDR3 has 13 residues. V dropped 6 bases and J dropped 4 bases, with 10 bases sitting between them. Germline assignment: CDR1 SNHLY and CDR2 FYNNEI. In DNA form, the CDR3 reads TGTGCCAGCAGGGGGACGGGAAATCAGCCCCAGCATTTT. Translation gives CASRGTGNQPQHF.

The genes are TRBV5-1 and TRBJ1-1; 7 positions match TRBD1. There are 15 residues in the CDR3. Germline CDR1 is SGHRS and CDR2 is YFSETQ. Trimming took 0 bases from V and 5 from J; bases not matched to a gene: 7. In nucleotides, the CDR3 is TGCGCCAGCAGCTTGGACGGACAGGAGGGGACTGAAGCTTTCTTT. Its protein is CASSLDGQEGTEAFF.

This chain uses TRBV11-2 with TRBJ2-3, with 14 bases fitting TRBD2. Trimming at V came to 3 bases and at J to 6 bases, leaving 8 bases not matched to a gene. CDR1 SGHAT and CDR2 FQNNGV come from the germline V gene. The CDR3 totals 17 residues. The CDR3 DNA sequence: TGTGCCAGCAGCTTGGGGCCGGGACTAGCGGGAGTGGATACGCAGTATTTT. Translating it yields CASSLGPGLAGVDTQYF.

There are many counts of this clonotype. The chain combines TRBV6-1 with TRBJ2-1; TRBD2 matches 10 bases. CDR3 length: 15 amino acids. Germline V gene sequence: CDR1 MNHNS, CDR2 SASEGT. V shed 2 bases, J shed 4 bases, and the junction held 2 bases outside the gene matches. CDR3 in DNA: TGTGCCAGCAGTGAAACTAGCGGGGTATACAATGAGCAGTTCTTC. It specifies CASSETSGVYNEQFF.

The V call is TRBV10-3, the J call TRBJ2-2; perhaps TRBD2 as D (7 bases). The CDR3 runs 16 residues. Germline assignment: CDR1 ENHRY and CDR2 SYGVKD. V was pared by 5 bases and J by 0 bases, with 13 bases between. The CDR3 DNA follows: TGTGCCATCAGTCCTGGGGGGGGCGCGAACACCGGGGAGCTGTTTTTT. Translation gives CAISPGGGANTGELFF.

The chain recombines TRBV25-1 with TRBJ2-3; TRBD1 aligns across 7 bases. The CDR3 has 15 residues. Germline lookup yields CDR1 MGHDK and CDR2 SYGVNS. V lost 4 bases and J lost 2; bases outside the gene matches: 6. In DNA form, the CDR3 reads TGTGCCAGCAGTGGGGCGGACAGGTTCACAGATACGCAGTATTTT. This gives the protein CASSGADRFTDTQYF.

This clonotype was recorded a few times. A much larger clone lies one base from this, so it may be a read error. The rearrangement joins TRBV20-1 to TRBJ2-3; 8 bases fit TRBD2. CDR1 is DFQATT, CDR2 SNEGSKA, per germline (reference sequence). The CDR3 runs 15 residues. V shed 3 bases, J shed 4 bases, and the junction held 9 bases outside the gene matches. The CDR3 here is CSARSWREAPDTQYF. CDR3 nucleotides: TGCAGTGCTAGGAGCTGGCGGGAGGCCCCAGATACGCAGTATTTT.

The table lists this clonotype with many counts. The chain is built from TRBV7-2 and TRBJ2-1; 7 bases are a match to TRBD2. V trimming: 3 bases; J trimming: 10 bases; junction bases outside the gene matches: 15. Per germline, CDR1 SGHTA and CDR2 FQGNSA. CDR3 length: 16 residues. The CDR3 reads CASSLSLGGGPWEQFF. Written as DNA, the CDR3 is TGTGCCAGCAGCTTGTCTCTCGGGGGAGGGCCGTGGGAGCAGTTCTTC.

This chain links TRBV7-9 with TRBJ2-4; the D gene is possibly TRBD1 (5 bases). Per the germline V gene, CDR1 is SEHNR and CDR2 is FQNEAQ (reference sequence). CDR3 length: 15 amino acids. With 3 bases removed from V and 4 bases from J, the gap between germline ends came to 13 bases. This CDR3 is CASSFEQGRKNIQYF. The CDR3 DNA sequence: TGTGCCAGCAGCTTTGAGCAGGGTAGGAAAAACATTCAGTACTTC. Complete variable domain (other parts from reference TRBV7-9 and TRBJ2-4): DTGVSQNPRHKITKRGQNVTFRCDPISEHNRLYWYRQTLGQGPEFLTYFQNEAQLEKSRLLSDRFSAERPKGSFSTLEIQRTEQGDSAMYLCASSFEQGRKNIQYFGAGTRLSVL.

A word on this clonotype: The junction differs from germline at one of its ends, possibly a read error. The chain combines TRBV20-1 with TRBJ2-3; 7 bases line up with TRBD2. From germline, CDR1 is DFQATT and CDR2 SNEGSKA (reference sequence). The CDR3 extends over 14 amino acids. The DNA of the CDR3 is TGCAGTGCGAATTGGGGGACTAACACAGGTACGCAGTATTTT. Translated, it gives CSANWGTNTGTQYF.

The rearrangement joins TRBV29-1 to TRBJ1-2; D uncertain. This CDR3 is built from 12 residues. Germline loops: CDR1 SQVTM, CDR2 ANQGSEA. V lost 6 bases, J lost 7 bases, and 15 bases lay in between. The DNA of the CDR3 is TGCAGCGTGGCCGACGGCTGGGGTGGCTACACCTTC. It encodes CSVADGWGGYTF.

The V and J genes are TRBV15 and TRBJ1-2; the D gene is possibly TRBD1 (6 bases). This CDR3 comprises 13 residues. V was cut by 10 bases and J by 8 bases, with 20 bases left in between. Germline V gene lookup returns CDR1 LNHNV and CDR2 YYDKDF (reference sequence). Here the CDR3 DNA reads TGTGCCAGCAACCCCGGACAGTATCTAGGCTACACCTTC. This sequence encodes CASNPGQYLGYTF. The full variable domain, rest sourced from reference TRBV15 and TRBJ1-2, is DAMVIQNPRYQVTQFGKPVTLSCSQTLNHNVMYWYQQKSSQAPKLLFHYYDKDFNNEADTPDNFQSRRPNTSFCFLDIRSPGLGDTAMYLCASNPGQYLGYTFGSGTRLTVV.

For this clonotype: Possible read error: a much larger clone is one base away. The chain recombines TRBV10-3 with TRBJ1-6, with D perhaps TRBD1 (5 bases). Germline loops: CDR1 ENHRY, CDR2 SYGVKD. CDR3 length: 16 residues. CDR3 residues: CASSYSGSAGGPPLHF. CDR3 coding DNA: TGTGCCAGCAGTTACTCTGGCTCTGCGGGGGGTCCACCCCTCCACTTT.

The chain employs TRBV20-1 and TRBJ2-7, with 11 bases that match TRBD2. The CDR3 is made up of 15 amino acids. Unmatched junction bases numbered 7, after V lost 3 bases and J lost 3 bases. Germline V lookup: CDR1 DFQATT, CDR2 SNEGSKA (reference sequence). The CDR3 protein is CSARSQGTSGYEQYF. Here the CDR3 DNA reads TGCAGTGCTAGGAGTCAGGGGACTAGCGGCTACGAGCAGTACTTC.

Of note for this clonotype: The junction does not match germline at one end; this may be a read error. The V and J genes are TRBV29-1 and TRBJ2-7, with 7 positions matching TRBD1. The CDR3 has 14 residues. Germline CDR1 is SQVTM and CDR2 is ANQGSEA. CDR3 sequence reads: CSVITLQGSNEQHF. The CDR3 nucleotides are TGCAGCGTGATAACTTTACAGGGGAGCAACGAGCAGCACTTC.

This rearrangement joins TRBV2 to TRBJ2-1; D call uncertain. This CDR3 region has 14 residues. Trimming left V 8 bases short and J 2 bases short, with 13 bases between. The V gene's germline CDR1 is SNHLY and CDR2 FYNNEI. The CDR3 reads CASGKGFAYNEQFF. The CDR3 DNA reads TGTGCCAGCGGTAAAGGGTTTGCCTACAATGAGCAGTTCTTC.

V gene TRBV7-3 combines with J gene TRBJ2-1, with D perhaps matching TRBD1 (5 bases). Germline CDR1 reads SGHTA; CDR2 reads FQGTGA. This CDR3 contains 12 residues. V was cut by 4 bases and J by 10 bases, with 11 bases left in between. DNA for the CDR3: TGTGCCAGCAGCTACGGATCAGGGGAGCAGTTCTTC. Amino acid sequence: CASSYGSGEQFF.

The chain links TRBV2 to TRBJ2-2; 8 positions match TRBD1. This CDR3 contains 13 residues. The germline CDR1 and CDR2 sequences are SNHLY and FYNNEI. The V and J ends lost 6 bases and 7 bases, in that order; junction bases with no gene match: 4. DNA for the CDR3: TGTGCCAGCAGAGGACAGGGTGGCGGGGAGCTGTTTTTT. Encoded protein: CASRGQGGGELFF.

The genes are TRBV2 and TRBJ2-5, with D perhaps TRBD1 (5 bases). The CDR3 loop spans 13 amino acids. Germline V gene sequence: CDR1 SNHLY, CDR2 FYNNEI. The germline V and J ends were trimmed by 8 bases and 4 bases, with 14 bases remaining between them. The CDR3 DNA follows: TGTGCCAGCTCACCAAGACAGCGAGAGACCCAGTACTTC. Its protein product is CASSPRQRETQYF.

In this sample, this clonotype turned up many times. V and J are TRBV20-1 and TRBJ1-5, with D tentatively TRBD1 (6 bases). This CDR3 region has 13 residues. Trimming removed 1 base from V and 3 bases from J, with 7 bases in between. Germline V gene sequence: CDR1 DFQATT, CDR2 SNEGSKA (reference sequence). CDR3 amino acids: CSARGQDNQPQHF. In DNA, the CDR3 is TGCAGTGCTAGAGGACAGGACAATCAGCCCCAGCATTTT.

This clonotype was observed a handful of times. The gene calls are TRBV10-3 and TRBJ1-5; D not certain. This CDR3 contains 14 residues. Between the trimmed V and J ends, which lost 3 bases and 6 bases, there was a span of 12 bases. Per germline, CDR1 ENHRY and CDR2 SYGVKD. The CDR3 DNA reads TGTGCCATCAGTGATTCCGAGGCAGGTCAGCCCCAGCATTTT. Translating it yields CAISDSEAGQPQHF.

The chain recombines TRBV11-2 with TRBJ2-5; 16 positions match TRBD2. The CDR3 length is 19 residues. Per germline, CDR1 SGHAT and CDR2 FQNNGV. With 4 bases clipped from V and 4 bases from J, the junction kept 12 bases outside the gene matches. The CDR3 loop reads CASSSPGLAGGWWRETQYF. Written as DNA, the CDR3 is TGTGCCAGCAGCTCGCCGGGACTAGCGGGGGGGTGGTGGCGAGAGACCCAGTACTTC.

This clonotype has just one count. The chain employs TRBV24-1 and TRBJ2-4; 8 positions agree with TRBD2. The CDR3 has 12 residues. V lost 6 bases, J lost 7 bases, and 1 base stayed unmatched. Germline V lookup: CDR1 KGHDR, CDR2 SFDVKD. The CDR3 DNA follows: TGTGCCACCAGTTCGGGGGGGAACATTCAGTACTTC. As protein: CATSSGGNIQYF.

The chain is built from TRBV11-2 and TRBJ2-1; D might be TRBD1 (7 bases). The V and J ends lost 5 bases and 3 bases respectively, with 14 bases between them. Germline loops: CDR1 SGHAT, CDR2 FQNNGV. The CDR3 runs 15 residues. This CDR3 reads CASSRGTANYNEQFF. The DNA for the CDR3 is TGTGCCAGCAGCCGCGGGACAGCCAACTACAATGAGCAGTTCTTC.

V and J are TRBV5-1 and TRBJ2-5, with 14 bases fitting TRBD2. Germline CDR1 reads SGHRS; CDR2 reads YFSETQ. The V gene end was trimmed by 4 bases and the J gene end by 2 bases; junction bases not matched to a gene: 4. The CDR3 sequence is 16 residues long. CDR3 sequence reads: CASSTGLAGGQETQYF. The DNA of the CDR3 is TGCGCCAGCAGCACCGGACTAGCGGGAGGTCAAGAGACCCAGTACTTC.

This clonotype was counted only a few times. The rearrangement uses TRBV7-9 and TRBJ1-1; the match to TRBD1 covers 7 bases. Germline V gene sequence: CDR1 SEHNR, CDR2 FQNEAQ (reference sequence). The CDR3 length is 13 residues. The ends lost 6 bases at V and 4 bases at J; junction bases unmatched: 5. CDR3 sequence: CASSQDRATEAFF. DNA of the CDR3: TGTGCCAGCAGTCAAGACAGGGCCACTGAAGCTTTCTTT.

Concerning this clonotype itself: This sequence may be a read error, since a much larger clone differs from it by one base. The chain is built from TRBV7-9 and TRBJ1-2, with D maybe TRBD1 (6 bases). Germline lookup yields CDR1 SEHNR and CDR2 FQNEAQ (reference sequence). The CDR3 runs to 13 residues. CDR3 nucleotide sequence: TGTGTCAGCACCATCTTAGACACAGGGCGGTACACCTTC. It yields the protein CVSTILDTGRYTF.

The chain carries TRBV6-5 and TRBJ1-2, with D hard to call. The CDR3 length is 13 residues. Trimming left V 3 bases short and J 2 bases short, with 7 bases between. Germline V gene sequence: CDR1 MNHEY, CDR2 SVGAGI. The CDR3 nucleotides read TGTGCCAGCAGTTATTTGGGAAACTATGGCTACACCTTC. It is translated as CASSYLGNYGYTF.